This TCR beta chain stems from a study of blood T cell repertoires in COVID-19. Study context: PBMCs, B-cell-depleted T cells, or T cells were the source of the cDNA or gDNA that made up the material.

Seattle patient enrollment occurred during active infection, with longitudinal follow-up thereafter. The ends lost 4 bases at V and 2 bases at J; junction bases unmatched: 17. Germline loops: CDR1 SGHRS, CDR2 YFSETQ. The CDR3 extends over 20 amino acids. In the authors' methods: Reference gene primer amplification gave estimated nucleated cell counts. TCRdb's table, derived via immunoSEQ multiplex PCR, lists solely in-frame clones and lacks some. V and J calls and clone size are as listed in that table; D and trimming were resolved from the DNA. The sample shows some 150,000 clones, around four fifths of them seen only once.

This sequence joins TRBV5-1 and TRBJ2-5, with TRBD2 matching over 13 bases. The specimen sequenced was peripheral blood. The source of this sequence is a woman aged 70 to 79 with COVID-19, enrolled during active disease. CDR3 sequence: CASSPEVGTSGESVQETQYF. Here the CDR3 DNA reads TGCGCCAGCAGCCCAGAGGTCGGGACTAGCGGGGAAAGCGTACAAGAGACCCAGTACTTC. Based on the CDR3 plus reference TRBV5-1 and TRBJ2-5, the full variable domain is KAGVTQTPRYLIKTRGQQVTLSCSPISGHRSVSWYQQTPGQGLQFLFEYFSETQRNKGNFPGRFSGRQFSNSRSEMNVSTLELGDSALYLCASSPEVGTSGESVQETQYFGPGTRLLVL.